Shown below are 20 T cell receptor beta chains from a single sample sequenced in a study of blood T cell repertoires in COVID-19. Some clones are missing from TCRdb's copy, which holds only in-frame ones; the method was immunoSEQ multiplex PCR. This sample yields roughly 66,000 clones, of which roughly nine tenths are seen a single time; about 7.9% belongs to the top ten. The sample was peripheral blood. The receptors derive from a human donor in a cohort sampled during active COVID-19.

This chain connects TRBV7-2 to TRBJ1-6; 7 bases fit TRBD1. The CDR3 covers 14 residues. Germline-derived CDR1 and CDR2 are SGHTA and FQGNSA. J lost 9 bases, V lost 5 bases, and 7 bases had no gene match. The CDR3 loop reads CASSQGQVSSPLHF. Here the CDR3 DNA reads TGTGCCAGCAGCCAAGGACAGGTTTCTTCACCCCTCCACTTT.

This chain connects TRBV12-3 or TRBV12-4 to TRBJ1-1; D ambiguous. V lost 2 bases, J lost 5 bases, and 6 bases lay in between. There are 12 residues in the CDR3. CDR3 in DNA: TGTGCCAGCAGTTTATCGTTTACTGAAGCTTTCTTT. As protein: CASSLSFTEAFF.

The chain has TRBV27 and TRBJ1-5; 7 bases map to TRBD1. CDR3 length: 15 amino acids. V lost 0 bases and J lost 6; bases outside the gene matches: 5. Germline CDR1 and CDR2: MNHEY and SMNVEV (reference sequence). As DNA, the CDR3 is TGTGCCAGCAGTTTATCAGGAGGGGGCGGTCAGCCCCAGCATTTT. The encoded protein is CASSLSGGGGQPQHF.

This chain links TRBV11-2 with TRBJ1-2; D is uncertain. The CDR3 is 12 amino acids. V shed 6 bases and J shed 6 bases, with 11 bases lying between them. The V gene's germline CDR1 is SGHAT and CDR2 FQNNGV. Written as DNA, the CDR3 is TGTGCCAGCAGTCTAGTGGATAATGGCTACACCTTC. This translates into CASSLVDNGYTF.

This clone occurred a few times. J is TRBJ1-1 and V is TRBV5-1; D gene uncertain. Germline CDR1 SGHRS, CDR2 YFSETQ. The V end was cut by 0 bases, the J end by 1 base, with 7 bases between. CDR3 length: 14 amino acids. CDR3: CASSLGHRNTEAFF. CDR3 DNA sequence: TGCGCCAGCAGCTTGGGGCACAGGAACACTGAAGCTTTCTTT.

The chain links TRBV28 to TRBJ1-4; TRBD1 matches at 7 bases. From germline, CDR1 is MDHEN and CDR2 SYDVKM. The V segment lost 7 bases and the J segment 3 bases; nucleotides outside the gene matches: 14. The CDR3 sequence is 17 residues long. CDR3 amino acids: CASIHGRGGRANEKLFF. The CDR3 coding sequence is TGTGCCAGCATCCACGGACGAGGGGGCAGGGCTAATGAAAAACTGTTTTTT. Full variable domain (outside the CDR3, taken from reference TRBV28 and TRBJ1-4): DVKVTQSSRYLVKRTGEKVFLECVQDMDHENMFWYRQDPGLGLRLIYFSYDVKMKEKGDIPEGYSVSREKKERFSLILESASTNQTSMYLCASIHGRGGRANEKLFFGSGTQLSVL.

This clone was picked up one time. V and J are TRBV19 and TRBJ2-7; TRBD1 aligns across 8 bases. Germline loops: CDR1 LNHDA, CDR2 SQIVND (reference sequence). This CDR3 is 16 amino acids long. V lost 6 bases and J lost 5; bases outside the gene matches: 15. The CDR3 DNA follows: TGTGCCAGTAGCTCAATTCGGACAGGGAGCATAGACGAGCAGTACTTC. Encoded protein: CASSSIRTGSIDEQYF.

CDR3 bases: TGTGCCAGTAGGTCACAGGGCGGCTATGGCTACACCTTC. The encoded protein is CASRSQGGYGYTF. The V call is TRBV19, the J call TRBJ1-2; perhaps TRBD1 as D (6 bases). Germline values: CDR1 LNHDA, CDR2 SQIVND (reference sequence). The CDR3 consists of 13 residues. Trimming left V 6 bases short and J 4 bases short, with 12 bases between.

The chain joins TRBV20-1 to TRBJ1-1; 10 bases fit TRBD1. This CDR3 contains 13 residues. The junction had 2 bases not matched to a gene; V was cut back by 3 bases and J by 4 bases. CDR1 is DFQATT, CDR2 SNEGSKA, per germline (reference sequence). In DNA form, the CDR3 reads TGCAGTGCTAGTAGACAGGGGGCCACTGAAGCTTTCTTT. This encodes CSASRQGATEAFF.

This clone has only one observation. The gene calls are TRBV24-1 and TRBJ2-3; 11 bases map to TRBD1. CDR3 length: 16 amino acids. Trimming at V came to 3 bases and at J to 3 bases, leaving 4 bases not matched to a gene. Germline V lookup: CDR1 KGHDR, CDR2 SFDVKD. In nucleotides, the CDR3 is TGTGCCACCAGTGATGGGACAGGGGGATCGACAGATACGCAGTATTTT. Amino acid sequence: CATSDGTGGSTDTQYF.

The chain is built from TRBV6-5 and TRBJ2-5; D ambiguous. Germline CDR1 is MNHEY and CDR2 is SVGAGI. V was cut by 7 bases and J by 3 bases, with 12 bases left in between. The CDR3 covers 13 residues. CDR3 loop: CASIKWQEETQYF. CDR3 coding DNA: TGTGCCAGCATTAAATGGCAGGAAGAGACCCAGTACTTC.

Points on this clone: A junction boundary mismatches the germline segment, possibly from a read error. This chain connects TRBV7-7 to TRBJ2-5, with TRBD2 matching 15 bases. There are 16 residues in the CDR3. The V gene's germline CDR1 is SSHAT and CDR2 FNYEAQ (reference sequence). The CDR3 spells CASSLGLAGGRETQYF. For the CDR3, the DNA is TGTGCTAGCAGCCTCGGACTAGCGGGGGGGCGGGAGACCCAGTACTTC.

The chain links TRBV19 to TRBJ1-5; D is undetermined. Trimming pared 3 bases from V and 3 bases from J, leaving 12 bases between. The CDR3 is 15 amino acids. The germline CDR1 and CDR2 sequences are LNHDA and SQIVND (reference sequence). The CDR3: CASSIPPQVNQPQHF. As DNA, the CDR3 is TGTGCCAGTAGTATCCCCCCGCAGGTCAATCAGCCCCAGCATTTT.

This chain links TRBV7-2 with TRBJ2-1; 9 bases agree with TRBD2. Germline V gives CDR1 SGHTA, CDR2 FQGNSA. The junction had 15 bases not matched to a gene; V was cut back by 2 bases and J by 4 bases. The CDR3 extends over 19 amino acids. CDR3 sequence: CASSLTGGRATFSYNEQFF. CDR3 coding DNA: TGTGCCAGCAGCTTAACGGGCGGGAGGGCGACGTTTAGTTACAATGAGCAGTTCTTC.

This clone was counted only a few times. The CDR3 reads CSSQGTYNEQFF. The CDR3 bases are TGCAGCTCCCAGGGTACCTACAATGAGCAGTTCTTC. The rearrangement joins TRBV29-1 to TRBJ2-1; D is possibly TRBD1 (5 bases). This CDR3 has 12 amino acids. Germline CDR1 and CDR2: SQVTM and ANQGSEA. Trimming took off 8 bases at V and 2 bases at J, with 10 bases between the two ends.

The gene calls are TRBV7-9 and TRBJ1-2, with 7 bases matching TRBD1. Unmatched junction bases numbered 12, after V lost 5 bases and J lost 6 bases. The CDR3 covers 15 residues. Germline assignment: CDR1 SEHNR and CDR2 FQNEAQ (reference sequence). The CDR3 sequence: CASSHIRTGSNGYTF. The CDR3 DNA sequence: TGTGCCAGCAGCCATATCCGGACAGGATCAAATGGCTACACCTTC.

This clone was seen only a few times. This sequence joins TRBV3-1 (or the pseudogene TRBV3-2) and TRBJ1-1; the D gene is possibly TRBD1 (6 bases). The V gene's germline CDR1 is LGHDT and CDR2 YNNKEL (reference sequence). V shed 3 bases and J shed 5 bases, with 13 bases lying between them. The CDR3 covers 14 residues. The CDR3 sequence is CASSHVTGSTEAFF. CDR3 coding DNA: TGTGCCAGCAGCCATGTGACAGGAAGTACTGAAGCTTTCTTT.

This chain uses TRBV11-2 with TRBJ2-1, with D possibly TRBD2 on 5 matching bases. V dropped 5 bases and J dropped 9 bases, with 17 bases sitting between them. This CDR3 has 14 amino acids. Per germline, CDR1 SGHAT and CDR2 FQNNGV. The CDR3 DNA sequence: TGTGCCAGCAGCAAAAACGAAGCGGTTGGTGAGCAGTTCTTC. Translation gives CASSKNEAVGEQFF. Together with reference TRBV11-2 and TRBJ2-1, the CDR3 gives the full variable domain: EAGVAQSPRYKIIEKRQSVAFWCNPISGHATLYWYQQILGQGPKLLIQFQNNGVVDDSQLPKDRFSAERLKGVDSTLKIQPAKLEDSAVYLCASSKNEAVGEQFFGPGTRLTVL.

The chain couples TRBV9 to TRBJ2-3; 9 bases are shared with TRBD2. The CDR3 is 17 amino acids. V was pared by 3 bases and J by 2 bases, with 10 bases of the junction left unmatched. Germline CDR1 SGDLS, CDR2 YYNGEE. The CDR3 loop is CASSAVAGGQNTDTQYF. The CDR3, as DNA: TGTGCCAGCAGCGCTGTTGCGGGGGGGCAGAACACAGATACGCAGTATTTT.

The DNA of the CDR3 is TGTGCCAGCAGTTACATTACAGGGGGAGAGTACGAGCAGTACTTC. Residues: CASSYITGGEYEQYF. The chain has TRBV6-2 or TRBV6-3 and TRBJ2-7; 8 bases agree with TRBD1. Trimming took 2 bases from V and 4 from J; bases not matched to a gene: 7. Germline-derived CDR1 and CDR2 are MNHEY and SVGEGT. The CDR3 has 15 residues.